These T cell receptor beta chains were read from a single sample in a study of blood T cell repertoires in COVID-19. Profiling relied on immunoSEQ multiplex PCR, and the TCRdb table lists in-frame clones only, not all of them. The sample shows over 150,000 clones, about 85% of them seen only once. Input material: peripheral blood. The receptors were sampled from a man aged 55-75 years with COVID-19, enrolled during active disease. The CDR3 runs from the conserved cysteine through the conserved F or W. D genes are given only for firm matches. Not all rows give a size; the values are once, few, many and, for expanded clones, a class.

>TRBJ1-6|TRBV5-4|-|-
TGTGCCAGCAGCTTGCCCTCCGGGACACAAGGGAATTCACCCCTCCACTTT
CASSLPSGTQGNSPLHF
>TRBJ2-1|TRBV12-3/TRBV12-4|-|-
TGTGCCAGCAGTTTAGCGGGCTACGAGCAGTTCTTC
CASSLAGYEQFF
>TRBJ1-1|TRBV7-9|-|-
TGTGCCAGCAGCCTAGAAACGGGGTCTGAAGCTTTCTTT
CASSLETGSEAFF
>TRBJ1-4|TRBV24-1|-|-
TGTGCCACCAGTGAGGGCCGTCGTGGTACTAATGAAAAACTGTTTTTT
CATSEGRRGTNEKLFF
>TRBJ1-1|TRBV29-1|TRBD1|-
TGCAGCCACCTTGGGGGACAGGGGGCCCCGAACACTGAAGCTTTCTTT
CSHLGGQGAPNTEAFF
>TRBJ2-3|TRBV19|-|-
TGTGCCAGTAGCTGGGGCAGTGCGGTCGCAGATACGCAGTATTTT
CASSWGSAVADTQYF
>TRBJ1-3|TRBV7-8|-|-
TGTGCCAGCAGCTTAGGCCGCGGCCCTGGAAACACCATATATTTT
CASSLGRGPGNTIYF
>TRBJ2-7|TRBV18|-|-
TGTGCCAGCTCACCAAGGTCAGGGACAAATGAGCAGTACTTC
CASSPRSGTNEQYF
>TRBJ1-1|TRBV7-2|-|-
TGTGCCAGTACCCTACAGACGATCATGAACACTGAAGCTTTCTTT
CASTLQTIMNTEAFF
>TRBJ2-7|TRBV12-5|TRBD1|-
TGTGCTAGTGGTTTGAGCGGACAGGGTCGCACGTACTTC
CASGLSGQGRTYF
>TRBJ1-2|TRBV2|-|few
TGTGCCAGCACCCAGACGACGGGTGGCTACACCTTC
CASTQTTGGYTF
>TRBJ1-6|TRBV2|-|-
TGTGCCATAGGGGCTATCCATAATTCACCCCTCCACTTT
CAIGAIHNSPLHF
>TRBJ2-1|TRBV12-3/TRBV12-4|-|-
TGTGCCAGCTGCGGGAACTCCTACAATGAGCAGTTCTTC
CASCGNSYNEQFF
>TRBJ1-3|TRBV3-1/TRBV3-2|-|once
TGTGCCAGCAGCTCCACATACTCTGGAAACACCATATATTTT
CASSSTYSGNTIYF
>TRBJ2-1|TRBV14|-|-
TGTGCCAGCAGCCAAGATGTTCTAGGTCCCAACAACAATGAGCAGTTCTTC
CASSQDVLGPNNNEQFF
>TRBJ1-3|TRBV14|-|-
TGTGCCAGCAGCCAAAGCCGGGGACTTTTCCGCTCTGGAAACACCATATATTTT
CASSQSRGLFRSGNTIYF
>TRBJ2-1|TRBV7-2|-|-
TGTGCCAGCAGCTTAGTATCTAGTCCCTTGAAGTTCTTC
CASSLVSSPLKFF
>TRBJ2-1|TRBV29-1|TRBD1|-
TGCAGCGTCGACGACAGGGGGGATGAGCAGTTCTTC
CSVDDRGDEQFF
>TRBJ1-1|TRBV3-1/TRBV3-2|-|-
TGTGCCAGCAGCCTGGGGGACAAGGGGGCTTTCTTT
CASSLGDKGAFF
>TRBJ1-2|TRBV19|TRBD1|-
TGTGCCAGTAGTCCCTGGACAGGGGGGATGTTTACTGGCTACACCTTC
CASSPWTGGMFTGYTF
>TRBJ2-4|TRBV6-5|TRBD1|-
TGTGCCAGCAGAAGGGACAGGGTTTCCAAAAACATTCAGTACTTC
CASRRDRVSKNIQYF
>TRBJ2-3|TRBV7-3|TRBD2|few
TGTGCCAGCAGCTTACTGGGACTAGCGACAGATACGCAGTATTTT
CASSLLGLATDTQYF
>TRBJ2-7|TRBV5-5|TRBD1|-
TGTGCCAGCAGCTTGGGAGGCAGGGGGCCATACGAGCAGTACTTC
CASSLGGRGPYEQYF
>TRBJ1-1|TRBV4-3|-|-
TGCGCCAGCAGCCACAGCGGCTCGAACACTGAAGCTTTCTTT
CASSHSGSNTEAFF
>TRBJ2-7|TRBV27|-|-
TGTGCCAGCAGTTTATCGGGAGTAGGATACGAGCAGTACTTC
CASSLSGVGYEQYF
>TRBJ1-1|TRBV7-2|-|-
TGTGCCAGCAGCCCACAGGGCAGCGGGAACACTGAAGCTTTCTTT
CASSPQGSGNTEAFF
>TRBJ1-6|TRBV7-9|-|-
TGTGCCAGCAGCTCCCAGGGAAATTCACCCCTCCACTTT
CASSSQGNSPLHF
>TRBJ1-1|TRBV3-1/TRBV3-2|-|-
TGTGCCAGCAGCCAAGTCGACAGGCGAGACACTGAAGCTTTCTTT
CASSQVDRRDTEAFF
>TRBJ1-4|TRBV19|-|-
TGTGCCAGTGCGATCGAAGCGGGTTTGGGCGGTGAAAAACTGTTTTTT
CASAIEAGLGGEKLFF
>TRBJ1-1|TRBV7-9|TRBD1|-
TGTGCCAGCAGCTCTCAAAGACAGGGAGTCGTCACTGAAGCTTTCTTT
CASSSQRQGVVTEAFF
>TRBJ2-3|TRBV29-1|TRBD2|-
TGCAGCGTTGCCCTAGCGGGGCACACAGATACGCAGTATTTT
CSVALAGHTDTQYF
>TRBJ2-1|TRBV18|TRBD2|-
TGTGCCAGCTCACCCGGGGGTAGCGGGGATCACAATGAGCAGTTCTTC
CASSPGGSGDHNEQFF
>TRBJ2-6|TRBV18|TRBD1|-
TGTGCCAGCTCACCACCGACGGCAGGGGGTATCTCTGGGGCCAACGTCCTGACTTTC
CASSPPTAGGISGANVLTF
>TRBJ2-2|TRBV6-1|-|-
TGTGCCAGCACCATAAAGGGAGACACCGGGGAGCTGTTTTTT
CASTIKGDTGELFF
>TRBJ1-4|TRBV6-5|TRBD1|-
TGTGCCAGCACCATATCAGGGGGTGAAAAACTGTTTTTT
CASTISGGEKLFF